The clone carrying this T cell receptor (beta chain) was counted ten times or more. Trimming took 0 bases from V and 7 from J, leaving 12 bases between them. Germline CDR1 and CDR2: SGHVS and FQNEAQ. CDR3 length: 14 residues. The data were obtained in a study of identical twins. Through template switching, a universal primer site was introduced, and the cDNA contained unique molecular identifiers. TCRdb processed the 5' RACE reads anew with MiXCR; each CDR3 protein has one entry. The sample carries 150,000 or so distinct CDR3 sequences, approximately 4% recorded once. Every sampled donor was Caucasian and healthy.

This chain joins TRBV7-8 and TRBJ1-1; D call uncertain. The specimen was memory T cells sorted from blood. This TCR was recovered from a man aged 18 to 30 in good health. The CDR3 is CASSLARAEIEAFF. The CDR3 DNA reads as TGTGCCAGCAGCTTAGCGCGGGCAGAAATTGAAGCTTTCTTT.